Listed below are T cell receptor beta chains from one sample, sequenced in a study of shared clonotypes between healthy human individuals. Using immunoSEQ multiplex PCR, the repertoire was profiled, and TCRdb retains in-frame clones only, with some absent. This table holds 95,000 to 120,000 clones, around 71% found once. Sequencing input: memory CD8+ T cells sorted from blood. Receptor source: a woman in her twenties or thirties in good health. CDR3s include the opening cysteine and the closing phenylalanine or tryptophan. The order of the fields is V gene, CDR3 length, clone size, D gene, J gene, CDR3 protein, CDR3 DNA. A D gene is named only where the DNA matches it firmly. Size values are once, few and many counts, or a class for expanded clones, and some rows have none.

v_call: TRBV15; cdr3_length: 17; clone_size: .; d_call: .; j_call: TRBJ2-1; cdr3_aa: CATSRDRRLTLLGEQFF; cdr3_nt: TGTGCCACCAGCAGAGATAGGAGACTAACCCTCCTCGGTGAGCAGTTCTTC
v_call: TRBV25-1; cdr3_length: 17; clone_size: many; d_call: TRBD2; j_call: TRBJ2-1; cdr3_aa: CASSDTTSGDSYNEQFF; cdr3_nt: TGTGCCAGCAGTGATACGACTAGCGGGGACTCCTACAATGAGCAGTTCTTC
v_call: TRBV19; cdr3_length: 15; clone_size: .; d_call: .; j_call: TRBJ1-1; cdr3_aa: CASSIEKTQRTAAFF; cdr3_nt: TGTGCCAGTAGTATAGAAAAGACACAGAGGACGGCAGCTTTCTTT
v_call: TRBV28; cdr3_length: 14; clone_size: .; d_call: TRBD2; j_call: TRBJ2-3; cdr3_aa: CASSRGTSLDTQYF; cdr3_nt: TGTGCCAGCAGTCGCGGGACTAGTCTAGATACGCAGTATTTT
v_call: TRBV13; cdr3_length: 18; clone_size: .; d_call: TRBD2; j_call: TRBJ2-2; cdr3_aa: CASSGTGLAGVGTGELFF; cdr3_nt: TGTGCCAGCAGCGGAACGGGACTAGCGGGAGTAGGGACCGGGGAGCTGTTTTTT
v_call: TRBV5-6; cdr3_length: 15; clone_size: many; d_call: .; j_call: TRBJ2-1; cdr3_aa: CASSFIGGRDNEQFF; cdr3_nt: TGTGCCAGCAGCTTTATCGGCGGTCGAGACAATGAGCAGTTCTTC
v_call: TRBV29-1; cdr3_length: 13; clone_size: .; d_call: TRBD1; j_call: TRBJ1-2; cdr3_aa: CSVQGARVKDYTF; cdr3_nt: TGCAGCGTCCAGGGGGCGCGCGTTAAGGACTACACCTTC
v_call: TRBV2; cdr3_length: 15; clone_size: once; d_call: .; j_call: TRBJ1-5; cdr3_aa: CASSPGGFVDQPQHF; cdr3_nt: TGTGCCAGCAGTCCCGGTGGTTTTGTGGATCAGCCCCAGCATTTT
v_call: TRBV6-1; cdr3_length: 14; clone_size: many; d_call: .; j_call: TRBJ2-7; cdr3_aa: CASRSRGVAYEQYF; cdr3_nt: TGTGCCAGCAGAAGCAGGGGGGTTGCCTACGAGCAGTACTTC
v_call: TRBV2; cdr3_length: 15; clone_size: .; d_call: TRBD2; j_call: TRBJ2-3; cdr3_aa: CASSEWREQGDTQYF; cdr3_nt: TGTGCCAGCAGTGAATGGCGGGAGCAAGGAGATACGCAGTATTTT
v_call: TRBV6-4; cdr3_length: 18; clone_size: many; d_call: TRBD1; j_call: TRBJ2-6; cdr3_aa: CASSAAVSGGSGANVLTF; cdr3_nt: TGTGCCAGCAGTGCCGCCGTCTCAGGGGGCTCTGGGGCCAACGTCCTGACTTTC
v_call: TRBV28; cdr3_length: 14; clone_size: few; d_call: .; j_call: TRBJ1-5; cdr3_aa: CASSLAQGNQPQHF; cdr3_nt: TGTGCCAGCAGTTTGGCGCAGGGGAATCAGCCCCAGCATTTT
v_call: TRBV19; cdr3_length: 12; clone_size: .; d_call: TRBD1; j_call: TRBJ2-7; cdr3_aa: CASSIWGQRPSF; cdr3_nt: TGTGCCAGTAGTATATGGGGACAGCGACCCTCCTTC
v_call: TRBV15; cdr3_length: 14; clone_size: .; d_call: TRBD2; j_call: TRBJ2-3; cdr3_aa: CATSWSGRIDTQYF; cdr3_nt: TGTGCCACCAGCTGGAGCGGGAGGATAGATACGCAGTATTTT
v_call: TRBV11-2; cdr3_length: 16; clone_size: .; d_call: .; j_call: TRBJ2-7; cdr3_aa: CASSSPWTDLSYEQYF; cdr3_nt: TGTGCCAGCAGCTCACCCTGGACTGACCTCTCCTACGAGCAGTACTTC
v_call: TRBV27; cdr3_length: 12; clone_size: .; d_call: .; j_call: TRBJ1-2; cdr3_aa: CASSHTWYGYTF; cdr3_nt: TGTGCCAGCAGTCACACCTGGTATGGCTACACCTTC
v_call: TRBV7-6; cdr3_length: 14; clone_size: many; d_call: .; j_call: TRBJ2-7; cdr3_aa: CASSFAGEGYEQYF; cdr3_nt: TGTGCCAGCAGCTTCGCAGGGGAGGGATACGAGCAGTACTTC
v_call: TRBV7-3; cdr3_length: 20; clone_size: .; d_call: TRBD1; j_call: TRBJ2-2; cdr3_aa: CASSLRAYSDRTSNTGELFF; cdr3_nt: TGTGCCAGCAGCTTACGCGCTTACTCGGACAGGACCTCGAACACCGGGGAGCTGTTTTTT
v_call: TRBV9; cdr3_length: 17; clone_size: once; d_call: .; j_call: TRBJ2-7; cdr3_aa: CASSPLADSEIPCEQYF; cdr3_nt: TGTGCCAGCAGCCCCCTCGCTGACAGTGAAATCCCTTGCGAGCAGTACTTC
v_call: TRBV28; cdr3_length: 14; clone_size: .; d_call: .; j_call: TRBJ2-5; cdr3_aa: CAIFFPLTQETQYF; cdr3_nt: TGTGCCATCTTCTTCCCACTTACCCAAGAGACCCAGTACTTC
v_call: TRBV28; cdr3_length: 14; clone_size: .; d_call: .; j_call: TRBJ1-2; cdr3_aa: CASSDTGWLYGYTF; cdr3_nt: TGTGCCAGCAGTGATACAGGGTGGCTCTATGGCTACACCTTC
v_call: TRBV5-4; cdr3_length: 15; clone_size: .; d_call: .; j_call: TRBJ1-5; cdr3_aa: CASSLVRVWDQPQHF; cdr3_nt: TGTGCCAGCAGCTTGGTGAGGGTCTGGGATCAGCCCCAGCATTTT
v_call: TRBV7-8; cdr3_length: 18; clone_size: .; d_call: .; j_call: TRBJ2-5; cdr3_aa: CASSFLGLRGVGGETQYF; cdr3_nt: TGTGCCAGCAGCTTTTTGGGCCTAAGGGGGGTCGGCGGAGAGACCCAGTACTTC
v_call: TRBV2; cdr3_length: 13; clone_size: .; d_call: .; j_call: TRBJ2-7; cdr3_aa: CASSPGTLYEQYF; cdr3_nt: TGTGCCAGCAGTCCCGGAACCCTCTACGAGCAGTACTTC
v_call: TRBV28; cdr3_length: 15; clone_size: .; d_call: .; j_call: TRBJ1-1; cdr3_aa: CASSFRVSLNTEAFF; cdr3_nt: TGTGCCAGCAGTTTTAGAGTAAGTTTGAACACTGAAGCTTTCTTT
v_call: TRBV2; cdr3_length: 15; clone_size: .; d_call: .; j_call: TRBJ1-1; cdr3_aa: CASRWTWIRNTEAFF; cdr3_nt: TGTGCCAGCAGGTGGACTTGGATTAGGAACACTGAAGCTTTCTTT
v_call: TRBV5-6; cdr3_length: 13; clone_size: few; d_call: .; j_call: TRBJ1-1; cdr3_aa: CASSRPGGTEAFF; cdr3_nt: TGTGCCAGCAGCAGGCCTGGGGGCACTGAAGCTTTCTTT
v_call: TRBV7-7; cdr3_length: 13; clone_size: .; d_call: .; j_call: TRBJ2-7; cdr3_aa: CASSPGLRGEQYF; cdr3_nt: TGTGCCAGCAGCCCGGGCCTCAGAGGCGAGCAGTACTTC
v_call: TRBV6-1; cdr3_length: 13; clone_size: once; d_call: .; j_call: TRBJ2-7; cdr3_aa: CASSATTGYEQYF; cdr3_nt: TGTGCCAGCAGTGCCACGACGGGTTACGAGCAGTACTTC
v_call: TRBV14; cdr3_length: 15; clone_size: .; d_call: TRBD1; j_call: TRBJ1-1; cdr3_aa: CASSRLTGGLTEAFF; cdr3_nt: TGTGCCAGCAGCCGCTTGACAGGGGGACTCACTGAAGCTTTCTTT
v_call: TRBV11-2; cdr3_length: 14; clone_size: .; d_call: .; j_call: TRBJ2-4; cdr3_aa: CASSLVLGTNIQYF; cdr3_nt: TGTGCCAGCAGCTTAGTCTTAGGGACGAACATTCAGTACTTC
v_call: TRBV19; cdr3_length: 14; clone_size: .; d_call: .; j_call: TRBJ2-3; cdr3_aa: CASSIGTRRDTQYF; cdr3_nt: TGTGCCAGTAGTATCGGGACCCGTAGAGATACGCAGTATTTT
v_call: TRBV5-6; cdr3_length: 15; clone_size: .; d_call: .; j_call: TRBJ2-2; cdr3_aa: CASSLASASPGELFF; cdr3_nt: TGTGCCAGCAGCTTGGCGTCTGCGAGCCCCGGGGAGCTGTTTTTT
v_call: TRBV5-1; cdr3_length: 15; clone_size: .; d_call: .; j_call: TRBJ1-1; cdr3_aa: CASSVPGHLNTEAFF; cdr3_nt: TGCGCCAGCAGCGTACCGGGACACCTGAACACTGAAGCTTTCTTT
v_call: TRBV28; cdr3_length: 17; clone_size: .; d_call: .; j_call: TRBJ2-1; cdr3_aa: CASSLERRRKNYNEQFF; cdr3_nt: TGTGCCAGCAGTTTAGAGCGGCGCCGGAAAAACTACAATGAGCAGTTCTTC
v_call: TRBV5-1; cdr3_length: 15; clone_size: .; d_call: .; j_call: TRBJ1-3; cdr3_aa: CASTGGGNFGNTIYF; cdr3_nt: TGCGCCAGCACCGGAGGGGGGAATTTTGGAAACACCATATATTTT
v_call: TRBV28; cdr3_length: 19; clone_size: .; d_call: TRBD2; j_call: TRBJ2-3; cdr3_aa: CASSSMTSGWGEVTDTQYF; cdr3_nt: TGTGCCAGCAGTTCGATGACTAGCGGGTGGGGAGAAGTCACAGATACGCAGTATTTT
v_call: TRBV7-9; cdr3_length: 16; clone_size: .; d_call: .; j_call: TRBJ2-7; cdr3_aa: CASSSGGLTFSYEQYF; cdr3_nt: TGTGCCAGCAGCTCCGGGGGACTTACTTTTTCCTACGAGCAGTACTTC
v_call: TRBV2; cdr3_length: 15; clone_size: .; d_call: TRBD2; j_call: TRBJ2-7; cdr3_aa: CASSESGISSYEQYF; cdr3_nt: TGTGCCAGCAGTGAAAGCGGGATAAGTTCCTACGAGCAGTACTTC
v_call: TRBV6-6; cdr3_length: 16; clone_size: few; d_call: TRBD1; j_call: TRBJ2-7; cdr3_aa: CASSYKSRGQDYEQYF; cdr3_nt: TGTGCCAGCAGTTACAAATCTAGAGGACAGGACTACGAGCAGTACTTC
v_call: TRBV2; cdr3_length: 16; clone_size: .; d_call: .; j_call: TRBJ2-1; cdr3_aa: CASSILALSSYNEQFF; cdr3_nt: TGTGCCAGCAGTATCTTAGCGTTAAGCTCCTACAATGAGCAGTTCTTC
v_call: TRBV28; cdr3_length: 20; clone_size: .; d_call: TRBD1; j_call: TRBJ1-3; cdr3_aa: CASSHRDTGQSFFSGNTIYF; cdr3_nt: TGTGCCAGCAGTCATCGAGATACGGGACAGTCCTTCTTCTCTGGAAACACCATATATTTT
v_call: TRBV7-9; cdr3_length: 12; clone_size: .; d_call: .; j_call: TRBJ2-7; cdr3_aa: CASSQDSYEQYF; cdr3_nt: TGTGCCAGCAGCCAAGACAGTTACGAGCAGTACTTC
v_call: TRBV28; cdr3_length: 14; clone_size: .; d_call: TRBD1; j_call: TRBJ1-2; cdr3_aa: CASSLRDRVLGYTF; cdr3_nt: TGTGCCAGCAGTTTACGTGACAGGGTTCTTGGCTACACCTTC
v_call: TRBV11-3; cdr3_length: 14; clone_size: .; d_call: .; j_call: TRBJ2-3; cdr3_aa: CASSSSRVEDTQYF; cdr3_nt: TGTGCCAGCAGCTCGAGCAGGGTGGAAGATACGCAGTATTTT